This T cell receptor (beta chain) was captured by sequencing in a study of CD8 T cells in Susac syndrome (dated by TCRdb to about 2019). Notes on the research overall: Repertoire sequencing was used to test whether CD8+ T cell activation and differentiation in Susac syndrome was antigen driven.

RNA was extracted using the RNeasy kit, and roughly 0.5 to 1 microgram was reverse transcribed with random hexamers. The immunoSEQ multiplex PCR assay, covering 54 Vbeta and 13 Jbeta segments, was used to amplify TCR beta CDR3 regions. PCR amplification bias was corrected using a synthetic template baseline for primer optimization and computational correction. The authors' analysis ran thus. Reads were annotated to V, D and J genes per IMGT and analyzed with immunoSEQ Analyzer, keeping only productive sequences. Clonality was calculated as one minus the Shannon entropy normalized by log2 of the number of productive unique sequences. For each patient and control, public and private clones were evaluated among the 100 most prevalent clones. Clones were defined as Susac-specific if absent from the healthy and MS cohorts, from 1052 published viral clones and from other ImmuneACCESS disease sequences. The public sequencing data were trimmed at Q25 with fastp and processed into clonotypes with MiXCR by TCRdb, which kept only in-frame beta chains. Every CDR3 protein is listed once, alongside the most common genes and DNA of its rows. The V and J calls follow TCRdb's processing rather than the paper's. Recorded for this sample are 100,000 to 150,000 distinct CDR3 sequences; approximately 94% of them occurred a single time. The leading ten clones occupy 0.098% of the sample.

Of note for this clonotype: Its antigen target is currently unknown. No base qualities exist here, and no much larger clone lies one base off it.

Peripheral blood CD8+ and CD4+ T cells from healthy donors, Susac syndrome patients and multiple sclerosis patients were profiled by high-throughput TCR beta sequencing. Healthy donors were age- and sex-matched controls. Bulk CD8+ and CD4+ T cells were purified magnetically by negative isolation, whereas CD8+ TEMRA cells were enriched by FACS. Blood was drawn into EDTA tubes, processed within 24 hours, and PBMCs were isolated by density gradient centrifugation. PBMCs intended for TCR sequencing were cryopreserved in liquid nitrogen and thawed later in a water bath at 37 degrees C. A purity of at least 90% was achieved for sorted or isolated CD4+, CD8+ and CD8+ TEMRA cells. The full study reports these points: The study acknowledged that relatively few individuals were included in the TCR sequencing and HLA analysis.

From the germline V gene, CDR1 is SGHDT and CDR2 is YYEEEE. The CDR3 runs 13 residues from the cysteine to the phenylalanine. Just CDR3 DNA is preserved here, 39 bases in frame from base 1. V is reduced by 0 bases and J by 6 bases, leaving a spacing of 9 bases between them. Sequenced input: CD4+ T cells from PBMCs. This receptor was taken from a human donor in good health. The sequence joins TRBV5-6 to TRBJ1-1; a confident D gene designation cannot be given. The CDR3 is CASSLGTSPEAFF. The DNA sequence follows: TGTGCCAGCAGCTTGGGAACGTCACCTGAAGCTTTCTTT.